Below are 18 T cell receptor beta chains sequenced from a single sample in a study of tumor-infiltrating lymphocytes in primary liver carcinoma (dated by TCRdb to 2016 to 2017). RNA from unsorted whole blood was extracted with TRIzol reagent, and germline DNA was obtained with the DNeasy Blood & Tissue kit. For sequencing, an Illumina HiSeq 2500 was employed. Using a constant-region primer and ProtoScript II reverse transcriptase, TCRbeta-specific cDNA was reverse-transcribed from about 460 ng total RNA. TCRbeta libraries were built with three nested multiplex PCR rounds, a slightly modified ARM-PCR procedure. Each of the first two PCR rounds ran for about 10 cycles and used multiplex TRBV1-TRBV30 forward primers together with a Cbeta reverse primer. The public reads were quality trimmed at Q25 with fastp and then assembled into clones with MiXCR by TCRdb, keeping productive beta chains. Entries are consolidated by CDR3 protein sequence, retaining the most common genes and DNA. The sample table holds hundreds of thousands of distinct CDR3 sequences, of which roughly two thirds were seen once. Of the sample, roughly 8.9% is held by the ten largest clones.

The sequenced sample was peripheral blood. All receptors come from a man aged 35 to 55 with primary liver carcinoma and hepatitis B virus infection.

Concerning this clonotype itself: This likely comes from a read error, as the CDR3 has no conserved phenylalanine or tryptophan at its end. This sequence joins TRBV6-2 or TRBV6-3 and TRBJ1-5; the D gene is possibly TRBD1 (6 bases). This CDR3 is built from 13 residues. Trimming removed 8 bases from V and 3 bases from J, with 11 bases in between. CDR1 is MNHEY and CDR2 is SVGEGT in the germline V gene. The CDR3 bases are TGTGCCAGCCACCGGGACATCAATCAGCCCCAGCATCTT. It specifies CASHRDINQPQHL.

As concerns this clonotype: One end of the junction does not line up with germline, which may come from a read error. J is TRBJ2-1 and V is TRBV11-1, with D perhaps matching TRBD2 (5 bases). The germline V gene encodes CDR1 SGHAT and CDR2 FQDESV (reference sequence). This CDR3 is built from 15 residues. Here the CDR3 reads CASSSLGGGYNEQFF. CDR3 sequence (DNA): TGTGCCAGTAGCTCCCTCGGTGGAGGCTACAATGAGCAGTTCTTC.

This clonotype was seen just once. A read error is possible here, since a much larger clone lies one base away. The CDR3 bases are TGCAGCGTTGGCGGACAGGGGCTCGACGAGCAGTACTTC. Its translation is CSVGGQGLDEQYF. The chain recombines TRBV29-1 with TRBJ2-7; 9 bases fit TRBD1. CDR3 size: 13 residues. CDR1 SQVTM and CDR2 ANQGSEA come from the germline V gene. The J segment lost 5 bases and the V segment lost 4 bases, leaving 6 bases of the junction unmatched.

Comments on this clonotype: At one end, the junction sequence differs from germline, possibly due to a read error. V usage is TRBV7-9 and J usage is TRBJ2-1; weak D call: TRBD2 (5 bases). The germline V gene has CDR1 SEHNR and CDR2 FQNEAQ (reference sequence). The CDR3 is 14 amino acids. The CDR3 is CASSLDAGYNERFF. The CDR3 DNA reads as TGTGCCAGCAGCTTAGATGCGGGCTACAATGAGCGGTTCTTC.

This clonotype appeared many times. The chain is built from TRBV6-1 and TRBJ2-5; D call uncertain. Germline V gene lookup returns CDR1 MNHNS and CDR2 SASEGT. The CDR3 contains 16 residues. V was trimmed by 5 bases and J by 2 bases, leaving 18 bases between them. CDR3 in amino acids: CASSFPVAPNQETQYF. CDR3 nucleotide sequence: TGTGCCAGCAGTTTCCCCGTGGCTCCAAATCAAGAGACCCAGTACTTC.

To note about this clonotype: It may be a read error: a sequence one base away is much more abundant. The V gene is TRBV10-3, the J gene TRBJ2-1; D not resolved. With 9 bases removed from V and 0 bases from J, the gap between germline ends came to 15 bases. Looked up from germline, CDR1 is ENHRY and CDR2 is SYGVKD. The CDR3 is 15 amino acids. CDR3 nucleotides: TGTGCCATGTCTAGAGGTGAATCCTCCTACAATGAGCAGTTCTTC. Translation: CAMSRGESSYNEQFF.

With regard to this clonotype: Given a much more abundant clone one base away, this may be a read error. This sequence joins TRBV4-2 and TRBJ2-2; D possibly corresponds to TRBD2 (5 bases). From germline, CDR1 is LGHNA and CDR2 YNFKEQ. Trimming took off 3 bases at V and 9 bases at J, with 20 bases between the two ends. CDR3 length: 16 amino acids. CDR3 sequence (DNA): TGTGCCAGCAGCCAGACCGGCCTAGCCGTAGCCTGGGAGCTGTTTTTT. Translation: CASSQTGLAVAWELFF.

On this clonotype itself: A clone one base away is much larger, so this may be a read error. The chain is built from TRBV12-3 or TRBV12-4 and TRBJ1-2, with a tentative D call TRBD1 (5 bases). This CDR3 has 14 amino acids. Deletions cut 2 bases from V and 8 bases from J, with 15 bases between. This CDR3 reads CASSLWGREVGYTF. DNA of the CDR3: TGTGCCAGCAGTTTATGGGGCCGAGAAGTCGGCTACACCTTC.

The V and J genes are TRBV11-1 and TRBJ2-3; no clear D gene. Germline loops: CDR1 SGHAT, CDR2 FQDESV (reference sequence). This CDR3 region has 14 residues. Deletions cut 6 bases from V and 5 bases from J, with 15 bases between. The CDR3 here is CASSSQTRIDTQYF. The CDR3, as DNA: TGTGCCAGCAGTTCTCAAACACGGATAGATACGCAGTATTTT.

The CDR3 loop reads CAISGSGYEQYF. The CDR3 DNA follows: TGTGCCATCAGTGGGTCCGGCTACGAGCAGTACTTC. The chain employs TRBV10-3 and TRBJ2-7; D is unclear. Per the germline V gene, CDR1 is ENHRY and CDR2 is SYGVKD. Trimming stripped 4 bases from V and 3 bases from J, with 7 bases between. The CDR3 sequence is 12 residues long.

Points on this clonotype: Given a much more abundant clone one base away, this may be a read error. The chain couples TRBV5-6 to TRBJ2-7; D remains unclear. The germline V gene encodes CDR1 SGHDT and CDR2 YYEEEE. The CDR3 runs 15 residues. V lost 4 bases to trimming and J lost 0 bases, with 14 bases between them. Here the CDR3 DNA reads TGTGCCAGCAGCATTGGTGGTTTATACTCCTACGAGCAGTACTTC. Protein: CASSIGGLYSYEQYF.

A word on this clonotype: No conserved phenylalanine or tryptophan ends this CDR3, so it is likely a read error. V usage is TRBV28 and J usage is TRBJ2-1; the match to TRBD2 covers 8 bases. Trimming removed 2 bases from V and 5 bases from J; junction bases left unmatched: 5. Per the germline V gene, CDR1 is MDHEN and CDR2 is SYDVKM. The CDR3 runs to 15 residues. The CDR3 DNA follows: TGTGCCAGCAGTTTAGCCACGGGAGGGAACAATGAGCAGTTCCTC. Translation gives CASSLATGGNNEQFL.

Comments on this clonotype: A much larger clone differs by one base, so this may be a read error. V usage is TRBV12-3 or TRBV12-4 and J usage is TRBJ2-7; 8 nucleotides agree with TRBD2. This CDR3 is built from 15 residues. CDR3 sequence reads: CASTQGLAGLYGQYF. As DNA, the CDR3 is TGTGCCAGCACCCAAGGGCTAGCGGGCCTCTACGGGCAGTACTTC.

In the case of this clonotype: A much larger clone lies a single base off, so this may be a read error. The J gene is TRBJ2-5, the V gene TRBV6-6; D is unclear. Looked up from germline, CDR1 is MNHNY and CDR2 is SVGAGI (reference sequence). V lost 4 bases to trimming and J lost 4 bases, with 7 bases between them. This CDR3 contains 12 residues. CDR3 in DNA: TGTGCCAGCAGTTGCCCGGGAGAGACCCAGTACTTC. It is translated as CASSCPGETQYF.

On this clonotype itself: At one boundary the junction diverges from the germline segment, which might be a read error. The chain links TRBV11-2 to TRBJ2-5, with D hard to call. From germline, CDR1 is SGHAT and CDR2 FQNNGV. The CDR3 is 16 amino acids. CDR3 in amino acids: CASSLVLVPIVETLYF. CDR3 in DNA: TGTGCCAGCAGCTTAGTTTTGGTCCCTATAGTGGAGACCCTGTACTTC.

Turning to this clonotype: This may be a read error, as it is one base from a much larger clone. This chain links TRBV6-1 with TRBJ1-5; no definite D call. Trimming stripped 6 bases from V and 3 bases from J, with 6 bases between. This CDR3 has 12 residues. CDR1 is MNHNS and CDR2 is SASEGT in the germline V gene. Here the CDR3 DNA reads TGTGCCAGCAGCAGACCCAATCAGCCCCAGCATTTT. The encoded protein is CASSRPNQPQHF.

Concerning this clonotype: A much more abundant neighbour one base away suggests this may be a read error. The chain recombines TRBV4-3 with TRBJ2-7; 8 nucleotides align to TRBD1. CDR3 length: 15 residues. The germline gives CDR1 LGHNA, CDR2 YSLEER. With V trimmed by 4 bases and J by 2 bases, 7 bases remained unmatched. DNA for the CDR3: TGCGCCAGCAGCCTGCAAAGGACAGGGACCTACGAGCAGTACTTC. Amino acids: CASSLQRTGTYEQYF.

Regarding this clonotype: Sequence at one end of the junction differs from germline and may be a read error. This sequence joins TRBV11-2 and TRBJ2-1, with a possible D match to TRBD2 (6 bases). The CDR3 extends over 15 amino acids. CDR1 and CDR2 (germline): SGHAT, FQNNGV. CDR3 DNA: TGTGCCAGCAGCTTAGTGTCGGGGGAAAGTAGTGAGCAGTTCTTT. Encoded protein: CASSLVSGESSEQFF.